These 24 T cell receptor beta chains were all obtained from the same sample, sequenced in a study of shared clonotypes between healthy human individuals (TCRdb year 2020). The library was generated by the immunoSEQ multiplex PCR assay. Here the immuneACCESS table is served through TCRdb, limited to in-frame sequences with V and J called. Missing clones are a known gap in these copies; in checked studies unresolved V genes cover under half, and the rest lacks a known reason. The sample table lists 2 million to 3 million clones, approximately 93% of them with a count of one. About 0.34% of the sample is in the top ten clones. Input material: naive CD4+ T cells from PBMCs. The sample's cell subset or site, from its label and the paper: CD45RA+ positively selected. The receptors come from a man aged 18 to 30 in good health. Some clones in this sample may be carry-over from other donors' samples.

This chain links TRBV19 with TRBJ2-2; 7 bases align to TRBD1. Germline trimming cut 4 bases from V and 5 bases from J; bases unmatched to any gene: 4. From germline, CDR1 is LNHDA and CDR2 SQIVND (reference sequence). The CDR3 runs 14 residues. CDR3: CASSSDRVTGELFF. In DNA, the CDR3 is TGTGCCAGTAGTAGCGACAGGGTAACCGGGGAGCTGTTTTTT.

The V and J genes are TRBV28 and TRBJ2-1, with 7 bases identical to TRBD1. V shed 3 bases and J 0 bases; nucleotides not matched to a gene: 2. Germline CDR1 is MDHEN and CDR2 is SYDVKM. The CDR3 spans 15 residues. The CDR3 DNA is TGTGCCAGCAGTTTGACAGGGAACTCCTACAATGAGCAGTTCTTC. Amino acids: CASSLTGNSYNEQFF.

The V call is TRBV2, the J call TRBJ2-5; 9 bases are shared with TRBD2. Trimming at V came to 4 bases and at J to 7 bases, leaving 4 bases not matched to a gene. This CDR3 contains 13 residues. Germline V gene data show CDR1 as SNHLY and CDR2 as FYNNEI. The CDR3 coding sequence is TGTGCCAGCAGTGTAGTACTAGCGGGGACCCAGTACTTC. Translated: CASSVVLAGTQYF. The full variable domain, with the rest looked up from reference TRBV2 and TRBJ2-5, is EPEVTQTPSHQVTQMGQEVILRCVPISNHLYFYWYRQILGQKVEFLVSFYNNEISEKSEIFDDQFSVERPDGSNFTLKIRSTKLEDSAMYFCASSVVLAGTQYFGPGTRLLVL.

This sequence joins TRBV7-2 and TRBJ1-3, with 10 positions matching TRBD1. CDR1 is SGHTA and CDR2 is FQGNSA in the germline V gene. Trimming at V came to 5 bases and at J to 4 bases, leaving 5 bases not matched to a gene. The CDR3 covers 15 residues. The CDR3 DNA sequence: TGTGCCAGCAGCCCGGACAGGGGGACAGGAAACACCATATATTTT. Amino acid sequence: CASSPDRGTGNTIYF.

The chain carries TRBV7-9 and TRBJ1-2, with 7 bases identical to TRBD1. The J segment lost 10 bases and the V segment lost 5 bases, leaving 10 bases of the junction unmatched. Germline CDR1 SEHNR, CDR2 FQNEAQ (reference sequence). This CDR3 spans 13 amino acids. Written as DNA, the CDR3 is TGTGCCAGCAGCCTTGGGGACAGTCCTATCTACACCTTC. Residues: CASSLGDSPIYTF.

The rearrangement links TRBV28 to TRBJ2-5; 7 bases agree with TRBD1. CDR1 and CDR2 (germline): MDHEN, SYDVKM. CDR3 length equals 12 residues. J lost 5 bases, V lost 6 bases, and 3 bases had no gene match. CDR3 nucleotide sequence: TGTGCCAGCAGAACAGGGGTCGAGACCCAGTACTTC. Translated: CASRTGVETQYF.

The rearrangement links TRBV5-1 to TRBJ2-7; TRBD2 aligns across 8 bases. Losses at the gene ends were 0 bases for V and 7 bases for J; bases not matched to a gene: 12. The CDR3 has 16 amino acids. The germline V gene encodes CDR1 SGHRS and CDR2 YFSETQ. The CDR3, as DNA: TGCGCCAGCAGCTTGGACCCAGCGGGAGTCTCGGGGGAGCAGTACTTC. Amino acid sequence: CASSLDPAGVSGEQYF.

The V gene is TRBV5-4, the J gene TRBJ2-1; 11 bases are shared with TRBD2. Germline V lookup: CDR1 SGHNT, CDR2 YYREEE (reference sequence). This CDR3 has 16 residues. V shed 3 bases, J shed 9 bases, and the junction held 11 bases outside the gene matches. CDR3 nucleotides: TGTGCCAGCAGCTCTGCACTAGCGGGAGTTTTTGGTGAGCAGTTCTTC. Protein sequence: CASSSALAGVFGEQFF. Supplemented by reference TRBV5-4 and TRBJ2-1, the full variable domain reads ETGVTQSPTHLIKTRGQQVTLRCSSQSGHNTVSWYQQALGQGPQFIFQYYREEENGRGNFPPRFSGLQFPNYSSELNVNALELDDSALYLCASSSALAGVFGEQFFGPGTRLTVL.

This chain connects TRBV5-1 to TRBJ2-3; 7 bases map to TRBD1. Germline V gene lookup returns CDR1 SGHRS and CDR2 YFSETQ. The ends lost 4 bases at V and 1 base at J; junction bases unmatched: 6. The CDR3 loop spans 15 amino acids. CDR3 protein: CASSARQGRTDTQYF. The CDR3 region has the DNA TGCGCCAGCAGCGCCCGACAGGGTCGCACAGATACGCAGTATTTT.

In regard to this clone: This CDR3 is also generated by other DNA sequences in the sample. The V gene is TRBV11-2, the J gene TRBJ2-7, with TRBD1 matching 8 bases. V lost 4 bases to trimming and J lost 3 bases; unmatched junction nucleotides: 5. The CDR3 loop spans 14 amino acids. The germline gives CDR1 SGHAT, CDR2 FQNNGV. The CDR3 region has the DNA TGTGCCAGCAGCTCCGGACAGGGCCTCTACGAGCAGTACTTC. Translation gives CASSSGQGLYEQYF.

The chain joins TRBV29-1 to TRBJ1-2; D unclear. The germline V gene encodes CDR1 SQVTM and CDR2 ANQGSEA. V was clipped by 5 bases and J by 5 bases, with 12 bases between them. This CDR3 region has 12 residues. The DNA for the CDR3 is TGCAGCGTTACATTCTGGGGATATGGCTACACCTTC. It codes for CSVTFWGYGYTF.

The rearrangement uses TRBV14 and TRBJ2-4, with 10 positions matching TRBD2. The J segment lost 4 bases and the V segment lost 4 bases, leaving 1 base of the junction unmatched. CDR3 length equals 14 residues. Germline CDR1 SGHDN, CDR2 FVKESK. CDR3 coding DNA: TGTGCCAGCAGCCTAGCGGGAGGAAAAAACATTCAGTACTTC. It codes for CASSLAGGKNIQYF.

The V and J genes are TRBV6-6 and TRBJ2-3, with D perhaps assigned TRBD1 or TRBD2 (6 bases each). Germline loops: CDR1 MNHNY, CDR2 SVGAGI (reference sequence). The CDR3 has 16 amino acids. V was trimmed by 5 bases and J by 0 bases, leaving 15 bases between them. The CDR3 region has the DNA TGTGCCAGCAGTAATTTAGGGGGGTATAGCACAGATACGCAGTATTTT. Its protein product is CASSNLGGYSTDTQYF.

The chain is built from TRBV18 and TRBJ2-1, with TRBD1 identical over 9 bases. CDR3 length equals 17 residues. Looked up from germline, CDR1 is KGHSH and CDR2 is LQKENI. V lost 2 bases to trimming and J lost 4 bases; unmatched junction nucleotides: 9. The CDR3, as DNA: TGTGCCAGCTCACCAGTAGGGGGGACAGGGTCATACAATGAGCAGTTCTTC. Its protein product is CASSPVGGTGSYNEQFF. The entire variable domain, with the rest obtained from reference TRBV18 and TRBJ2-1, is as follows: NAGVMQNPRHLVRRRGQEARLRCSPMKGHSHVYWYRQLPEEGLKFMVYLQKENIIDESGMPKERFSAEFPKEGPSILRIQQVVRGDSAAYFCASSPVGGTGSYNEQFFGPGTRLTVL.

This clone was detected only once. V and J are TRBV28 and TRBJ2-2; D possibly matches TRBD1 or TRBD2 (6 bases each). The CDR3 spans 19 residues. V gave up 4 bases and J gave up 2 bases, with 23 bases separating them. CDR1 MDHEN and CDR2 SYDVKM come from the germline V gene. CDR3 DNA sequence: TGTGCCAGCAGTTCCCCGGGGGCTGACAGCTCCCATAACACCGGGGAGCTGTTTTTT. It codes for CASSSPGADSSHNTGELFF.

V gene TRBV19 combines with J gene TRBJ2-1, with 10 bases that match TRBD2. This CDR3 spans 21 amino acids. Unmatched junction bases numbered 19, after V lost 3 bases and J lost 2 bases. The germline V gene encodes CDR1 LNHDA and CDR2 SQIVND (reference sequence). CDR3 in DNA: TGTGCCAGTAGTATTTATTGGGCCCCTCAGACTAGCGGGCGCACCTACAATGAGCAGTTCTTC. Translated, it gives CASSIYWAPQTSGRTYNEQFF. Complete variable domain (other parts from reference TRBV19 and TRBJ2-1): DGGITQSPKYLFRKEGQNVTLSCEQNLNHDAMYWYRQDPGQGLRLIYYSQIVNDFQKGDIAEGYSVSREKKESFPLTVTSAQKNPTAFYLCASSIYWAPQTSGRTYNEQFFGPGTRLTVL.

The chain couples TRBV13 to TRBJ2-5, with 10 positions matching TRBD1. There are 17 residues in the CDR3. Germline CDR1 reads PRHDT; CDR2 reads FYEKMQ (reference sequence). Trimming at V came to 5 bases and at J to 4 bases, leaving 13 bases not matched to a gene. As DNA, the CDR3 is TGTGCCAGCAGCAACGATCTCCGGGACAGGGGTGTAGAGACCCAGTACTTC. Its protein is CASSNDLRDRGVETQYF.

The rearrangement joins TRBV7-2 to TRBJ1-1; no reliable D call. Germline CDR1 and CDR2: SGHTA and FQGNSA. The CDR3 consists of 13 residues. V lost 5 bases, J lost 3 bases, and 10 bases lay in between. The CDR3 bases are TGTGCCAGCAGCCCGCAAGTAGACACTGAAGCTTTCTTT. Translating gives CASSPQVDTEAFF.

This clone showed up just once. This chain joins TRBV28 and TRBJ2-2, with no clear D. From germline, CDR1 is MDHEN and CDR2 SYDVKM. Trimming stripped 5 bases from V and 6 bases from J, with 10 bases between. The CDR3 covers 13 residues. Written as DNA, the CDR3 is TGTGCCAGCAGTGTGGTATTGGCCGGGGAGCTGTTTTTT. It encodes CASSVVLAGELFF.

This chain uses TRBV9 with TRBJ2-5; 12 bases line up with TRBD2. V was clipped by 1 base and J by 5 bases; unmatched bases: 0. Germline lookup yields CDR1 SGDLS and CDR2 YYNGEE. The CDR3 has 14 residues. The CDR3 DNA follows: TGTGCCAGCAGCGTAACTAGCGGGGGGGAGACCCAGTACTTC. This translates into CASSVTSGGETQYF.

This sequence joins TRBV5-1 and TRBJ2-3; 8 bases line up with TRBD1. The CDR3 covers 18 residues. V was pared by 4 bases and J by 5 bases, with 18 bases of the junction left unmatched. CDR1 SGHRS and CDR2 YFSETQ come from the germline V gene. DNA of the CDR3: TGCGCCAGCAGCCGAGCAGGGGGCGCCCGCCCGGCCGGAGATACGCAGTATTTT. Translated: CASSRAGGARPAGDTQYF.

The chain recombines TRBV7-8 with TRBJ2-2; TRBD2 agrees at 11 bases. This CDR3 spans 15 amino acids. After removal of 4 bases from V and 5 bases from J, the junction contained 3 bases not matched to a gene. Germline V lookup: CDR1 SGHVS, CDR2 FQNEAQ. Here the CDR3 reads CASSSWTSGTGELFF. The DNA of the CDR3 is TGTGCCAGCAGCTCGTGGACTAGCGGGACCGGGGAGCTGTTTTTT.

The V and J genes are TRBV5-8 and TRBJ1-4, with 9 bases lining up with TRBD1. Germline V gene lookup returns CDR1 SGHTS and CDR2 YDEGEE. Losses at the gene ends were 4 bases for V and 5 bases for J; bases not matched to a gene: 3. The CDR3 length is 14 residues. The CDR3 region has the DNA TGTGCCAGCAGCCAGACAGGGGGGAATGAAAAACTGTTTTTT. It encodes CASSQTGGNEKLFF.

The genes are TRBV5-1 and TRBJ2-5, with D possibly TRBD1 on 7 matching bases. Germline CDR1 SGHRS, CDR2 YFSETQ. V was trimmed by 4 bases and J by 4 bases, leaving 17 bases between them. This CDR3 region has 15 residues. The CDR3 DNA is TGCGCCAGCAGCCGAAGACAGGGAGGTTTAGAGACCCAGTACTTC. Protein sequence: CASSRRQGGLETQYF.